This T cell receptor beta chain was identified in a study of early stage breast cancer tumors (dated by TCRdb to between 2016 and 2019). Broadly, across the study: Of the roughly 15 invasive breast tumors, approximately 11 were found to be estrogen receptor-positive, progesterone receptor-positive and HER2-negative. On average, each sample had 9 to 10-fold read coverage. Of the approximately twelve ER+/PR+/HER2- tumors, eight were classified as invasive ductal carcinomas and four as invasive lobular carcinomas. Across all samples, a few million templates representing over a million unique clonotypes were detected.

In the case of this clone: What this receptor recognizes is not known. No base quality values were provided; no much bigger clone lies one nucleotide off.

Each sample was amplified as two independent genomic DNA replicates: about 0.47 ug for blood and approximately 1.4 ug for tumor or normal breast. TCRB sequencing of genomic DNA was carried out with the ImmunoSeq Intro kit according to the manufacturer's instructions. Multiplex PCR was run for about 30 cycles using proprietary primers and spike-in control sequences for absolute quantification. Single-end 150-bp reads were used to sequence an 87-bp fragment spanning the CDR3 plus the flanking V and J genes. Seven samples, with two replicates for each sample, were multiplexed per lane of an Illumina MiSeq using version 3.0 chemistry. Regarding the original processing steps: Raw data were processed by the vendor's proprietary pipeline, with both replicates merged into one result per sample. To define clonotypes, the study grouped productive rearrangements that shared the V-gene family, CDR3 amino acid sequence and J-gene segment. To compute clonality, the normalized Shannon entropy (Pielou evenness) of TCRB abundances was subtracted from 1. T cell density was estimated as total templates divided by the number of input cells, with the number of input cells inferred from the DNA input amount. Recon with default parameters was used to estimate total repertoire diversity and clonality. Clonotypes with over 0.1% abundance in tumor and at least 32-fold higher abundance in tumor than in normal breast were defined as tumor-enriched. TCRdb holds this immuneACCESS table with in-frame rearrangements only. Some clones are missing; in checked studies, unresolved V genes explain under half, and the rest has no known cause. The DNA gave D and trimming, while V, J and clone size come from that table. The sample data list more than 65,000 clones, and roughly 80% of these were observed just once. In total, the top ten clones hold around 4.7% of the sample.

The study profiled bulk TCR beta-chain repertoires in matched peripheral blood, tumor and adjacent normal breast tissue taken from some 15 patients with early-stage breast cancer. Before surgery, about 4.5-11 mL of whole blood was collected into EDTA tubes and then processed within 2 hours. Peripheral blood mononuclear cells were isolated by Ficoll-Paque centrifugation in SepMate-50 tubes. PBMCs were cryopreserved in aliquots of roughly 1.9 to 4.5 million cells in approximately 90% FBS with roughly 10% DMSO and kept in liquid nitrogen. Genomic DNA was extracted with the Qiagen AllPrep DNA/RNA Mini kit. Results the study describes overall, beyond this receptor: Enriched TCRB sequences shared across patients were mostly commonly generated sequences, unlikely to play an important role in the tumor microenvironment. Because the cohort was small, a breakdown by tumor subtype could not be done. Sequencing bulk genomic DNA from unsorted cells could not capture chain pairing or functional markers like CD4, CD8 and FOXP3. Repertoires from blood resembled normal breast more closely than tumor, and using blood as a reference for each tissue separated tumor from normal in 14 of 16 patients. Tumors showed about 2.5-fold higher T cell density and higher clonality than adjacent normal breast tissue.

V is clipped by 3 bases and J by 6 bases, and the sequence between their germline boundaries is 9 bases long. Taken from cysteine to phenylalanine, the CDR3 has 13 residues. Only the CDR3 DNA stays, 39 bases, in frame from base 1. CDR1 and CDR2 were assigned from the germline V gene as SGHNT and YENEEA. Sequenced sample: blood. The sequence was obtained from a person aged 35 to 50 with breast cancer. The V gene is TRBV11-3 and the J gene is TRBJ2-1, with a weak D call of TRBD2 (5 bases match). For the CDR3, the sequence is CASSFKSGNEQFF. The sequence in DNA is TGTGCCAGCAGCTTCAAGAGCGGCAATGAGCAGTTCTTC.